These T cell receptor beta chains were read from a single sample in a study of CD8 T cells in Susac syndrome. TCRdb used MiXCR to reprocess the immunoSEQ multiplex PCR reads, holding one entry per CDR3 protein. This sample yields some 130,000 distinct CDR3 sequences, of which 95% are seen a single time; around 0.2% belongs to the top ten. Specimen: CD8+ T cells from PBMCs. Receptors were obtained from a human donor with Susac syndrome. Both conserved end residues are part of each CDR3. D genes are given only for firm matches. Size tells how often a clone was seen (once, few, many) or the class of an expanded clone, and some rows leave it out.

J gene,D gene,clone size,V gene,CDR3 protein,CDR3 DNA
TRBJ2-3,NA,NA,TRBV12-3/TRBV12-4,CASIAGSMFTDTQYF,TGTGCCAGCATAGCCGGGTCGATGTTCACAGATACGCAGTATTTT
TRBJ2-2,TRBD2,NA,TRBV7-3,CASSLREGRTGELFF,TGTGCCAGCAGCTTACGGGAGGGCCGGACCGGGGAGCTGTTTTTT
TRBJ2-7,TRBD1,NA,TRBV24-1,CATSDLRGLHEQYF,TGTGCCACCAGTGATTTGAGGGGGCTTCACGAGCAGTACTTC
TRBJ2-3,NA,NA,TRBV7-9,CASSSTTDTQYF,TGTGCCAGCAGCTCGACTACAGATACGCAGTATTTT
TRBJ1-5,NA,NA,TRBV4-1,CASSQNTGPNQPQHF,TGCGCCAGCAGCCAGAACACAGGGCCTAATCAGCCCCAGCATTTT
TRBJ2-2,TRBD1,NA,TRBV5-1,CASTPPGQENTGELFF,TGCGCCAGCACGCCACCGGGACAGGAGAACACCGGGGAGCTGTTTTTT
TRBJ2-4,NA,NA,TRBV12-5,CASGLAENIQYF,TGTGCTAGTGGTTTAGCGGAAAACATTCAGTACTTC
TRBJ2-3,NA,once,TRBV29-1,CSVPMAGTQYF,TGCAGCGTACCAATGGCAGGTACGCAGTATTTT
TRBJ2-1,NA,NA,TRBV15,CATSRDRGALSEQFF,TGTGCCACCAGCAGAGACCGGGGGGCGCTAAGTGAGCAGTTCTTC
TRBJ2-1,TRBD2,NA,TRBV27,CASSLLSAGGEQFF,TGTGCCAGCAGTTTATTATCTGCGGGAGGTGAGCAGTTCTTC
TRBJ2-2,NA,NA,TRBV30,CAWNPLNTGELFF,TGTGCCTGGAACCCCTTGAACACCGGGGAGCTGTTTTTT
TRBJ1-1,NA,NA,TRBV2,CASRDRGDTEAFF,TGTGCCAGCAGGGATAGGGGGGACACTGAAGCTTTCTTT
TRBJ2-1,TRBD2,NA,TRBV5-6,CASSPGTSSGQFF,TGTGCCAGCAGCCCCGGGACTAGCTCTGGGCAGTTCTTC
TRBJ2-2,NA,few,TRBV11-2,CASSPLEGPNTGELFF,TGTGCCAGCAGCCCCCTAGAGGGGCCGAACACCGGGGAGCTGTTTTTT
TRBJ1-2,NA,NA,TRBV18,CASSDPTGLYGYGYTF,TGTGCCAGCTCGGATCCCACAGGGCTATATGGCTATGGCTACACCTTC
TRBJ2-1,NA,NA,TRBV10-3,CAISESATSHEQFF,TGTGCCATCAGTGAAAGCGCGACTAGTCATGAGCAGTTCTTC
TRBJ1-2,NA,NA,TRBV12-3/TRBV12-4,CASSYFREEHGYTF,TGTGCCAGCAGTTATTTCAGGGAGGAGCATGGCTACACCTTC
TRBJ2-3,NA,NA,TRBV20-1,CSAREIGRNKADTQYF,TGCAGTGCTAGAGAAATCGGAAGGAATAAGGCAGATACGCAGTATTTT
TRBJ1-2,TRBD1,NA,TRBV25-1,CASSEGGGAPGYTF,TGTGCCAGCAGTGAAGGAGGGGGCGCTCCCGGCTACACCTTC
TRBJ1-5,NA,NA,TRBV28,CASSRTRGYSNQPQHF,TGTGCCAGCAGCCGGACCCGAGGGTATAGCAATCAGCCCCAGCATTTT
TRBJ2-1,NA,NA,TRBV11-3,CASRGNPFHEQFF,TGTGCCAGCAGGGGAAATCCCTTTCATGAGCAGTTCTTC
TRBJ1-5,TRBD1,NA,TRBV27,CASREYTGALDSNQPQHF,TGTGCCAGCAGGGAATACACAGGGGCCCTCGATAGCAATCAGCCCCAGCATTTT
TRBJ2-4,TRBD1,NA,TRBV12-3/TRBV12-4,CASSFSGTGGGPNIQYF,TGTGCCAGCAGTTTCTCCGGGACAGGGGGCGGCCCAAACATTCAGTACTTC
TRBJ2-7,TRBD2,NA,TRBV12-3/TRBV12-4,CASNEGGPYSTYEQYF,TGTGCCAGCAATGAGGGAGGGCCCTACAGTACCTACGAGCAGTACTTC
TRBJ1-4,TRBD1,NA,TRBV24-1,CATSGNWDREKLFF,TGTGCCACCAGTGGGAATTGGGACAGAGAAAAACTGTTTTTT
TRBJ2-3,TRBD2,NA,TRBV20-1,CSAGGEGRTDTQYF,TGCAGTGCTGGGGGGGAGGGTCGCACAGATACGCAGTATTTT
TRBJ2-5,NA,once,TRBV4-1,CASSQVNLTETQYF,TGCGCCAGCAGCCAAGTAAATCTCACGGAGACCCAGTACTTC